This TCR beta chain was found in a study of CD8+ T cells in alopecia areata. The overall study: Tofacitinib treatment spanned 6 to 18 months, with 6 months off drug afterward. Study-level findings and limits: There were also resident alphabeta T cells of normal skin sequenced in scalp samples. Lesional scalp exceeded normal scalp in clonality, especially in alopecia totalis/universalis.

Germline-derived CDR1 and CDR2 are SGHAT and FQNNGV. The CDR3 consists of 14 residues. Trimming took off 3 bases at V and 4 bases at J, with 11 bases between the two ends. Both CD4+ and CD8+ T cells were separated by sorting PBMCs. Sequencing used cDNA as its template, made by extracting RNA and reverse transcribing it. Clones were read by immunoSEQ multiplex PCR, and TCRdb kept only the in-frame ones, dropping some. This sample has roughly 140,000 clones, with roughly 46% found just once. As regards this clone: What it recognizes is unknown.

The TCR sequence derives from a human donor with alopecia areata. V gene TRBV11-2 combines with J gene TRBJ2-3, with D perhaps matching TRBD1 (6 bases). The source was CD4+ T cells sorted from blood, collected at week 0. CDR3 nucleotide sequence: TGTGCCAGCAGCTTTGACAGGAGTGCAGATACGCAGTATTTT. This gives the protein CASSFDRSADTQYF.